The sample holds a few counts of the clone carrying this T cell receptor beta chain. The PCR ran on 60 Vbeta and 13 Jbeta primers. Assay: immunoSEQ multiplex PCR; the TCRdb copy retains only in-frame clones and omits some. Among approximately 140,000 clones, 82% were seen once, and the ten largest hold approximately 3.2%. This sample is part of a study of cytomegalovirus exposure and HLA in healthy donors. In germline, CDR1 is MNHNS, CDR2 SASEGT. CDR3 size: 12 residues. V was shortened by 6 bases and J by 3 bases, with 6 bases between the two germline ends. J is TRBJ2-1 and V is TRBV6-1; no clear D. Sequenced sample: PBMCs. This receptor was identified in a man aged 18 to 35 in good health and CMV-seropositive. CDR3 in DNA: TGTGCCAGCAGGGCTGGCTACAATGAGCAGTTCTTC. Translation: CASRAGYNEQFF.